This T cell receptor beta chain derives from a study of cytomegalovirus exposure and HLA in healthy donors. Background on the study: There were 65 million to 85 million unique TCRs (from HLA-typed donors) in an early data release.

Study-level findings and limits: A reported reduction in N-insertions relative to the approximately 670-donor mean was seen in an Asian-associated ancestry cluster in a later analysis. More clonal expansion characterized HLA-associated TCR beta chains than equally common others in a later analysis. TCR beta V- and J-gene trimming, according to a later analysis, was linked to a missense DCLRE1C variant.

In germline, CDR1 is MNHEY, CDR2 SMNVEV (reference sequence). This CDR3 comprises 16 residues. Trimming removed 2 bases from V and 5 bases from J, with 19 bases in between. Turning to this clone: Its antigen remains unknown.

PCR used 60 Vbeta primers and 13 Jbeta primers. Method: immunoSEQ multiplex PCR; TCRdb's copy keeps in-frame clones and lacks some. The table shows tens of thousands of clones, with 86% occurring only once. This TCR was sampled from a man younger than 40 in good health and CMV-seropositive. The chain employs TRBV27 and TRBJ2-7; tentatively, D is TRBD2 (5 bases). Source material: PBMCs. CDR3 sequence reads: CASSLGRVLPGHEQYF. The CDR3 DNA reads TGTGCCAGCAGTTTAGGGCGGGTCCTACCGGGCCACGAGCAGTACTTC.